The 25 T cell receptor beta chains below were found in one sample sequenced in a study of CD8+CD57+ T cells in acquired aplastic anemia. The use of genomic DNA as template underpinned the TCR beta VDJ and CDR3 profiling. One entry per CDR3 protein results from TCRdb running MiXCR on the reads. The sample lists 86,000 or so distinct CDR3 sequences, about half occurring once. The sequencing input was sorted CD4+, CD8+, or CD8+CD57+ T cells (not recorded which) from PBMCs. These receptors were collected from a human donor in good health, serving as a control.

The V call is TRBV13, the J call TRBJ2-7; 11 nucleotides match TRBD1. CDR1 PRHDT and CDR2 FYEKMQ come from the germline V gene (reference sequence). This CDR3 spans 15 amino acids. J lost 3 bases, V lost 6 bases, and 7 bases had no gene match. The DNA of the CDR3 is TGTGCCAGCAGTGAGGGGACAGGGGGATTCTACGAGCAGTACGTC. It codes for CASSEGTGGFYEQYV.

Many counts were recorded for this clonotype. The J gene is TRBJ2-3, the V gene TRBV6-2 or TRBV6-3; TRBD1 might be the D (6 bases). The germline V gene has CDR1 MNHEY and CDR2 SVGEGT. V dropped 2 bases and J dropped 2 bases, with 14 bases sitting between them. The CDR3 loop spans 16 amino acids. CDR3 nucleotides: TGTGCCAGCAGTTACCAGCCGGGACATAACACAGATACGCAGTATTTT. Translation gives CASSYQPGHNTDTQYF.

V and J are TRBV20-1 and TRBJ2-5; 9 bases are a match to TRBD1. This CDR3 is built from 12 residues. J was trimmed by 5 bases and V by 6 bases; bases with no gene match: 4. Per the germline V gene, CDR1 is DFQATT and CDR2 is SNEGSKA (reference sequence). CDR3 sequence: CSARTGVETQYF. DNA of the CDR3: TGCAGTGCGCGGACAGGGGTGGAGACCCAGTACTTC.

This clonotype was detected many times. The rearrangement uses TRBV19 and TRBJ1-3; tentatively, D is TRBD1 (6 bases). Germline V gene data show CDR1 as LNHDA and CDR2 as SQIVND (reference sequence). The CDR3 extends over 13 amino acids. Trimming left V 5 bases short and J 2 bases short, with 7 bases between. The CDR3 coding sequence is TGTGCCAGTAGTCCAGGGGCTGGAAACACCATATATTTT. This sequence encodes CASSPGAGNTIYF.

This clonotype was seen at least ten times. The chain employs TRBV20-1 and TRBJ1-3; D ambiguous. Germline CDR1 is DFQATT and CDR2 is SNEGSKA (reference sequence). This CDR3 has 13 amino acids. Trimming left V 6 bases short and J 1 base short, with 10 bases between. CDR3 protein: CSAHPGSGNTIYF. The DNA for the CDR3 is TGCAGTGCCCACCCGGGGTCTGGAAACACCATATATTTT.

Regarding this clonotype: Since a much larger clone is just one base distant, this may be a read error. The CDR3 bases are TGTGCCAGCAGTGGGGCTAGCACAGATACGCAGTATTTT. Encoded protein: CASSGASTDTQYF. The J gene is TRBJ2-3, the V gene TRBV2; D unclear. The V end lost 4 bases, the J end lost 0 bases, and 5 bases lay between the germline ends. Germline V lookup: CDR1 SNHLY, CDR2 FYNNEI. CDR3 length: 13 residues.

V gene TRBV27 combines with J gene TRBJ2-2; D is unclear. The V gene lost 0 bases and the J gene lost 1 base, with 6 bases spanning the gap. The CDR3 has 15 amino acids. The germline V gene has CDR1 MNHEY and CDR2 SMNVEV (reference sequence). CDR3 in DNA: TGTGCCAGCAGTTTATCGATTGGGAACACCGGGGAGCTGTTTTTT. It is translated as CASSLSIGNTGELFF.

The chain has TRBV12-3 or TRBV12-4 and TRBJ1-5, with D possibly matching TRBD1 (5 bases). The CDR3 is made up of 14 amino acids. V lost 3 bases and J 4 bases, leaving 10 bases between the germline ends. CDR3 DNA: TGTGCCAGCAGTTTTGGACACAGAAATCAGCCCCAGCATTTT. Translated: CASSFGHRNQPQHF.

This clonotype was seen once. This chain joins TRBV7-9 and TRBJ2-5, with D perhaps matching TRBD1 (6 bases). Deletions cut 5 bases from V and 5 bases from J, with 18 bases between. The CDR3 has 15 residues. The germline V gene has CDR1 SEHNR and CDR2 FQNEAQ (reference sequence). The CDR3 nucleotides read TGTGCCAGCAGCACAACAGGGAGAGGTGGGGAGACCCAGTACTTC. It codes for CASSTTGRGGETQYF.

The V gene is TRBV20-1, the J gene TRBJ2-7, with TRBD1 matching 8 bases. The CDR3 has 15 amino acids. Germline trimming cut 0 bases from V and 3 bases from J; bases unmatched to any gene: 7. CDR1 and CDR2 (germline): DFQATT, SNEGSKA (reference sequence). The CDR3 coding sequence is TGCAGTGCTAGAGACCTAACAGGGGGGAGCTACGAGCAGTACTTC. Translated: CSARDLTGGSYEQYF.

The sample holds many counts of this clonotype. V is TRBV9 and J is TRBJ2-7, with TRBD2 as a possible D gene (5 bases). The ends were cut back, 4 bases at V and 7 bases at J, with 12 bases in the middle. This CDR3 comprises 12 residues. Germline V gives CDR1 SGDLS, CDR2 YYNGEE. Here the CDR3 DNA reads TGTGCCAGCAGCACTAGACCGGGGGAGCAGTACTTC. It codes for CASSTRPGEQYF.

This chain connects TRBV19 to TRBJ1-2; D gene unclear. Trimming removed 6 bases at V and 7 bases at J, with 18 bases between. Per germline, CDR1 LNHDA and CDR2 SQIVND (reference sequence). The CDR3 is made up of 14 amino acids. CDR3: CASRHGPAGSGYTF. CDR3 DNA sequence: TGTGCCAGTAGGCACGGCCCGGCGGGCTCTGGCTACACCTTC.

Many counts were recorded for this clonotype. CDR3 sequence: CASSGGLRNYGYTF. The CDR3 nucleotides are TGTGCCAGCAGCGGGGGACTGAGGAACTATGGCTACACCTTC. This chain connects TRBV9 to TRBJ1-2; D is possibly TRBD1 (5 bases). The CDR3 sequence is 14 residues long. CDR1 SGDLS and CDR2 YYNGEE come from the germline V gene. V was clipped by 3 bases and J by 2 bases, with 11 bases between them.

The table lists this clonotype with many counts. The chain uses TRBV20-1 and TRBJ1-1; D gene ambiguous. CDR3 length: 15 amino acids. The V gene's germline CDR1 is DFQATT and CDR2 SNEGSKA (reference sequence). Trimming removed 0 bases at V and 7 bases at J, with 18 bases between. This chain's CDR3 is CSARDLLGRKGEAFF. As DNA, the CDR3 is TGCAGTGCTAGAGATCTACTGGGAAGAAAAGGTGAAGCTTTCTTT.

Ten or more counts support this clonotype. The chain combines TRBV20-1 with TRBJ2-7; D might be TRBD2 (6 bases). The ends were cut back, 7 bases at V and 0 bases at J, with 16 bases in the middle. This CDR3 spans 14 amino acids. Per the germline V gene, CDR1 is DFQATT and CDR2 is SNEGSKA (reference sequence). CDR3 sequence: CSVRSGGSSYEQYF. The CDR3 DNA is TGCAGTGTTCGGTCCGGAGGGAGCTCCTACGAGCAGTACTTC.

Notes on this clonotype: A read error may explain this, as a much larger clone is one base away. The rearrangement links TRBV30 to TRBJ1-2; D perhaps matches TRBD1 (5 bases). With 2 bases removed from V and 6 bases from J, the gap between germline ends came to 13 bases. This CDR3 contains 13 residues. Germline CDR1 and CDR2: GTSNPN and SVGIG (reference sequence). The CDR3 loop is CAWSPGTIHGYTF. For the CDR3, the DNA is TGTGCCTGGAGTCCAGGGACGATTCATGGCTACACCTTC.

The chain employs TRBV20-1 and TRBJ2-7; D is tentatively TRBD1 or TRBD2 (5 bases each). Looked up from germline, CDR1 is DFQATT and CDR2 is SNEGSKA (reference sequence). The V and J ends lost 3 bases and 3 bases respectively, with 21 bases between them. This CDR3 has 16 residues. The CDR3 DNA follows: TGCAGTGCTAGTATTGGAAGGGGAGCGCCCTACTACGAGCAGTACTTC. This sequence encodes CSASIGRGAPYYEQYF.

The DNA for the CDR3 is TGTGCCAGCAGCTTACGGTCAGCGGGGGGGAGCTCCTACGAGCAGTACTTC. Its protein is CASSLRSAGGSSYEQYF. The chain joins TRBV7-8 to TRBJ2-7; 10 bases are shared with TRBD2. The CDR3 runs 17 residues. V dropped 2 bases and J dropped 0; count of bases not matched to a gene: 7. CDR1 is SGHVS and CDR2 is FQNEAQ in the germline V gene.

The chain uses TRBV5-5 and TRBJ2-5, with 9 bases lining up with TRBD1. Germline V gene sequence: CDR1 SGHKS, CDR2 YYEKEE (reference sequence). The CDR3 has 15 amino acids. V lost 0 bases and J lost 4; bases outside the gene matches: 4. The DNA for the CDR3 is TGTGCCAGCAGCTTGGAACAGGGGGCCGTAGAGACCCAGTACTTC. Its protein is CASSLEQGAVETQYF.

This clonotype was counted many times. The chain has TRBV5-1 and TRBJ1-1; maybe TRBD1 (5 bases). The CDR3 has 17 amino acids. Germline loops: CDR1 SGHRS, CDR2 YFSETQ. Between the trimmed V and J ends, which lost 1 base and 0 bases, there was a span of 16 bases. The CDR3 bases are TGCGCCAGCAGCTTGAGTGGGGCGACTACCTTGAACACTGAAGCTTTCTTT. This gives the protein CASSLSGATTLNTEAFF.

The chain has TRBV20-1 and TRBJ2-2; 8 bases match TRBD1. V was pared by 5 bases and J by 3 bases, with 11 bases of the junction left unmatched. CDR1 is DFQATT, CDR2 SNEGSKA, per germline (reference sequence). CDR3 length equals 16 residues. CDR3 loop: CSARRQGTLDTGELFF. In DNA form, the CDR3 reads TGCAGTGCTCGACGACAGGGGACCCTGGACACCGGGGAGCTGTTTTTT.

This clonotype has a count of ten or more. This rearrangement joins TRBV29-1 to TRBJ2-1; D is ambiguous. Germline V lookup: CDR1 SQVTM, CDR2 ANQGSEA. This CDR3 is built from 13 residues. Trimming pared 3 bases from V and 2 bases from J, leaving 8 bases between. The CDR3 DNA reads TGCAGCGTTGAGGATGGGGCCTACAATGAGCAGTTCTTC. It translates to CSVEDGAYNEQFF.

V is TRBV5-1 and J is TRBJ2-5; D uncertain. The V and J ends lost 3 bases and 5 bases respectively, with 14 bases between them. The CDR3 extends over 14 amino acids. Germline V lookup: CDR1 SGHRS, CDR2 YFSETQ. As DNA, the CDR3 is TGCGCCAGCAGCTCGGTAATTTCGGCGGAGACCCAGTACTTC. Translation gives CASSSVISAETQYF.

J is TRBJ1-4 and V is TRBV18, with D unresolved. The ends were cut back, 8 bases at V and 8 bases at J, with 18 bases in the middle. Germline CDR1 reads KGHSH; CDR2 reads LQKENI. The CDR3 is 14 amino acids. Here the CDR3 reads CASPRAAVGEKLFF. CDR3 DNA: TGTGCCAGCCCTAGGGCGGCTGTTGGCGAAAAACTGTTTTTT.

Many counts were recorded for this clonotype. A read error may account for a junction end that differs from germline. The rearrangement links TRBV7-8 to TRBJ1-2; D uncertain. The CDR3 is made up of 14 amino acids. The germline V gene encodes CDR1 SGHVS and CDR2 FQNEAQ. CDR3 residues: CASSLAGSHYGYTF. The CDR3 DNA follows: TGTGCCAGCAGCCTAGCCGGGTCCCACTATGGCTACACCTTC.